These 28 T cell receptor beta chains originate from one sample sequenced in a study of tumor-infiltrating lymphocytes in oesophageal squamous cell carcinoma. TCRdb reanalysed the PCR reads using MiXCR and keeps one entry per CDR3 protein. The sample contains approximately 10,000 distinct CDR3 sequences, about 50% of which appear only once. Material: esophageal tumor tissue. These receptors were collected from a male donor with esophageal squamous cell carcinoma.

In its sample, this clonotype ranks as medium-sized. The gene calls are TRBV12-3 or TRBV12-4 and TRBJ2-1; the match to TRBD2 covers 8 bases. There are 15 residues in the CDR3. J lost 4 bases, V lost 3 bases, and 5 bases had no gene match. In DNA, the CDR3 is TGTGCCAGCAGTTTCGAGGGCGGGAGGTACAATGAGCAGTTCTTC. Encoded protein: CASSFEGGRYNEQFF.

The table lists this clonotype with many counts. The chain links TRBV20-1 to TRBJ2-7; TRBD2 might be the D (5 bases). CDR3 size: 13 residues. The ends were cut back, 3 bases at V and 3 bases at J, with 12 bases in the middle. Germline V CDR1 and CDR2: DFQATT, SNEGSKA (reference sequence). CDR3 sequence (DNA): TGCAGTGCTAGCGGGTCGGGGAGCTACGAGCAGTACTTC. Amino acids: CSASGSGSYEQYF.

This chain links TRBV4-1 with TRBJ1-1; D not certain. Germline assignment: CDR1 MGHRA and CDR2 YSYEKL. V gave up 2 bases and J gave up 1 base, with 5 bases separating them. This CDR3 has 13 amino acids. CDR3 in amino acids: CASSQLRNTEAFF. The CDR3 coding sequence is TGCGCCAGCAGCCAACTCAGGAACACTGAAGCTTTCTTT.

The CDR3 protein is CASSYRGLEQFF. The CDR3 nucleotides are TGTGCCAGCAGCTACAGGGGGCTGGAGCAGTTCTTC. The V and J genes are TRBV28 and TRBJ2-3; TRBD1 agrees at 9 bases. The J call may not be correct, given that the DNA end is closer to TRBJ2-1. CDR1 is MDHEN and CDR2 is SYDVKM in the germline V gene. This CDR3 is 12 amino acids long.

This clonotype qualifies as medium-sized. The gene calls are TRBV6-1 and TRBJ2-7; D not certain. CDR1 and CDR2 from the germline V gene are MNHNS and SASEGT. The V and J ends lost 1 base and 4 bases respectively, with 11 bases between them. The CDR3 totals 14 residues. The CDR3 bases are TGTGCCAGCAGTGAAGGAGAAGAAAGGTACGAGCAGTACTTC. This sequence encodes CASSEGEERYEQYF.

This clonotype was seen a few times. Mismatch with germline at one junction end may stem from a read error. The chain recombines TRBV6-1 with TRBJ2-3; D gene uncertain. CDR3 size: 14 residues. CDR1 is MNHNS, CDR2 SASEGT, per germline. The CDR3 protein is CASTEAVFADTQYF. Written as DNA, the CDR3 is TGTGCCAGCACTGAAGCCGTTTTTGCAGATACGCAGTATTTT.

The chain has TRBV12-3 or TRBV12-4 and TRBJ2-6; TRBD1 aligns across 9 bases. The J call may be in error: the DNA end matches TRBJ1-2 better. The CDR3 extends over 13 amino acids. CDR3 residues: CASSLTGGRAYTF. The CDR3 bases are TGTGCCAGCAGTCTGACAGGGGGTAGAGCCTACACCTTC.

Ten or more counts support this clonotype. The V gene is TRBV27, the J gene TRBJ1-6; TRBD1 is a possible D gene (6 bases). The V end was cut by 2 bases, the J end by 7 bases, with 24 bases between. There are 19 residues in the CDR3. Germline V gene sequence: CDR1 MNHEY, CDR2 SMNVEV (reference sequence). The CDR3, as DNA: TGTGCCAGCAGTTTAAGGGGGGGACCCGCAGGGCTGCGGAATTCACCCCTCCACTTT. Translation: CASSLRGGPAGLRNSPLHF.

This clonotype is large (0.1 to 1%). The chain couples TRBV7-9 to TRBJ2-5, with TRBD2 identical over 7 bases. Germline-derived CDR1 and CDR2 are SEHNR and FQNEAQ (reference sequence). Germline trimming cut 5 bases from V and 0 bases from J; bases unmatched to any gene: 6. The CDR3 is made up of 15 amino acids. The CDR3 sequence: CASSLIGRDQETQYF. The CDR3 DNA sequence: TGTGCCAGCAGCCTTATTGGGAGGGACCAAGAGACCCAGTACTTC.

This clonotype was counted only a few times. Here the CDR3 omits its conserved ending phenylalanine or tryptophan, so a read error is the likely source. The DNA is left out, because the CDR3 cannot be placed on it with certainty; the CDR3 is given as TCRdb lists it. J is TRBJ2-5 and V is TRBV7-8; the table gives TRBD2 as D, unverified against the DNA. The CDR3 is 15 amino acids in total, end residues counted. Germline V gene sequence: CDR1 SGHVS, CDR2 FQNEAQ. The chain's CDR3 is CASSLLGSSPLHFGN.

With regard to this clonotype: Germline is not matched at one junction end, which may reflect a read error. The genes are TRBV7-9 and TRBJ2-6; TRBD2 matches at 7 bases. The better agreement between TRBJ2-1 and the DNA end casts doubt on the J call. CDR3 length equals 16 residues. Germline V gene sequence: CDR1 SEHNR, CDR2 FQNEAQ (reference sequence). CDR3: CASSLSVLVGGDEQFF. DNA for the CDR3: TGTGCTAGCAGCTTATCGGTTCTAGTGGGAGGGGATGAGCAGTTCTTC.

The chain joins TRBV11-3 to TRBJ2-3; TRBD1 matches 7 bases. Germline lookup yields CDR1 SGHNT and CDR2 YENEEA. After removal of 5 bases from V and 4 bases from J, the junction contained 6 bases not matched to a gene. This CDR3 region has 14 residues. CDR3 residues: CASSTRQGPDTQYF. In DNA, the CDR3 is TGTGCCAGCAGCACGCGACAGGGCCCAGATACGCAGTATTTT. Drawing the rest from reference TRBV11-3 and TRBJ2-3, the complete variable domain is EAGVVQSPRYKIIEKKQPVAFWCNPISGHNTLYWYLQNLGQGPELLIRYENEEAVDDSQLPKDRFSAERLKGVDSTLKIQPAELGDSAVYLCASSTRQGPDTQYFGPGTRLTVL.

In its sample, this clonotype ranks as large. The chain employs TRBV6-4 and TRBJ2-3; perhaps TRBD2 as D (6 bases). V lost 5 bases to trimming and J lost 8 bases, with 8 bases between them. The CDR3 covers 11 residues. CDR1 is MRHNA, CDR2 SNTAGT, per germline. CDR3 sequence: CASSQGGTQYF. CDR3 bases: TGTGCCAGCAGTCAGGGAGGTACGCAGTATTTT.

This clonotype was picked up a small number of times. V usage is TRBV7-6 and J usage is TRBJ2-7; D assignment may be TRBD1 or TRBD2 (5 bases each). Germline-derived CDR1 and CDR2 are SGHVS and FNYEAQ. Trimming shortened V by 2 bases and J by 4 bases, and 15 bases separated the two germline ends. The CDR3 consists of 15 residues. CDR3 in amino acids: CASSLQAGTYYEQYF. CDR3 nucleotide sequence: TGTGCCAGCAGCTTACAAGCCGGGACCTATTACGAGCAGTACTTC.

V and J are TRBV7-3 and TRBJ2-3; D might be TRBD1 (6 bases). The CDR3 has 15 residues. V was pared by 4 bases and J by 1 base, with 12 bases between. Germline values: CDR1 SGHTA, CDR2 FQGTGA. CDR3 amino acids: CASSWTVTRTDTQYF. CDR3 nucleotides: TGTGCCAGCAGCTGGACAGTGACTCGCACAGATACGCAGTATTTT.

Remarks on this clonotype: The junction and the germline gene differ at one end; a read error may be behind it. The V gene is TRBV7-2, the J gene TRBJ2-4; 13 bases match TRBD2. The J call may be mistaken, given a closer DNA end match to TRBJ2-5. The CDR3 runs 17 residues. Germline CDR1 reads SGHTA; CDR2 reads FQGNSA. The CDR3 nucleotides read TGTGCCAGCAGCGTAGCTACTAGCGGGGGGGCCAGGGAGACCCAGTACTTC. Translated, it gives CASSVATSGGARETQYF.

This chain joins TRBV7-2 and TRBJ2-3, with 7 positions matching TRBD1. The J call is uncertain, as TRBJ2-7 better fits the DNA end. Germline V gives CDR1 SGHTA, CDR2 FQGNSA. This CDR3 comprises 13 residues. The CDR3 loop is CASSPGQALEQYF. The CDR3 DNA reads TGTGCCAGCAGCCCCGGACAGGCTCTCGAGCAGTACTTC.

This chain connects TRBV3-1 to TRBJ2-5; D remains ambiguous. Germline lookup yields CDR1 LGHDT and CDR2 YNNKEL (reference sequence). Trimming took off 5 bases at V and 11 bases at J, with 12 bases between the two ends. The CDR3 contains 11 residues. CDR3 protein: CASSSIARQYF. In DNA, the CDR3 is TGTGCCAGCAGCTCAATAGCCAGGCAGTACTTC.

The chain carries TRBV6-8 and TRBJ2-3; no reliable D call. The DNA matches TRBJ2-5 better at its end, which makes the J call doubtful. The length of the CDR3 is 13 residues. The germline CDR1 and CDR2 sequences are MNHGY and SAAAGT. The CDR3 DNA follows: TGTGCCAGCAGTTACTCTTCCCAAGAGACCCAGTACTTC. It specifies CASSYSSQETQYF.

By frequency in the sample, this clonotype is medium-sized (0.01 to 0.1%). The chain has TRBV6-1 and TRBJ1-5; D gene uncertain. V lost 2 bases and J lost 0, with 11 bases in between. This CDR3 has 16 residues. The germline V gene encodes CDR1 MNHNS and CDR2 SASEGT. The CDR3 DNA follows: TGTGCCAGCAGTGAATTTGGTCAGATTAGCAATCAGCCCCAGCATTTT. It encodes CASSEFGQISNQPQHF.

This clonotype was picked up a small number of times. Given a much more abundant clone one base away, this may be a read error. The chain is built from TRBV7-2 and TRBJ2-5; unclear D gene. V was shortened by 2 bases and J by 11 bases, with 21 bases between the two germline ends. Germline values: CDR1 SGHTA, CDR2 FQGNSA. This CDR3 region has 15 residues. The CDR3 DNA reads as TGTGCCAGCAGCTTATACTCCGGAACCTACAATGAGCAGTACTTC. Protein product: CASSLYSGTYNEQYF.

Details on this clonotype: A single base separates this from a much larger clone, so it may be a read error. This chain connects TRBV6-1 to TRBJ2-7; 7 bases are shared with TRBD1. Germline CDR1 MNHNS, CDR2 SASEGT. The CDR3 is 14 residues long. CDR3 protein: CASSTGSSYNEQLF. The CDR3 DNA reads TGTGCCAGCTCGACAGGGAGCTCCTACAATGAGCAGTTATTC.

CDR3 sequence: CASSLLGTSVWYEQYF. The CDR3 DNA reads as TGTGCCAGCAGCCTACTCGGCACTAGCGTGTGGTACGAGCAGTACTTC. The rearrangement uses TRBV7-8 and TRBJ2-7, with 7 positions matching TRBD2. J lost 4 bases, V lost 5 bases, and 14 bases had no gene match. The V gene's germline CDR1 is SGHVS and CDR2 FQNEAQ. The CDR3 consists of 16 residues.

In DNA, the CDR3 is TGTGCCAGCAGCTTAGCGCTTGCACGACAAGAGACCCAGTACTTC. Translating gives CASSLALARQETQYF. The gene calls are TRBV7-6 and TRBJ2-5; D remains ambiguous. From germline, CDR1 is SGHVS and CDR2 FNYEAQ. The CDR3 runs 15 residues. Trimming took 0 bases from V and 2 from J, leaving 10 bases between them.

The V and J genes are TRBV5-6 and TRBJ2-3, with no clear D. V was shortened by 4 bases and J by 0 bases, with 9 bases between the two germline ends. The CDR3 is made up of 14 amino acids. Germline CDR1 reads SGHDT; CDR2 reads YYEEEE. The CDR3 coding sequence is TGTGCCAGCAGCCCCATGTCTAGCACAGATACGCAGTATTTT. Amino acids: CASSPMSSTDTQYF.

This clonotype was observed a single time. The gene calls are TRBV20-1 and TRBJ2-3; no definite D call. The J call may not be correct, given that the DNA end is closer to TRBJ2-7. Germline CDR1 reads DFQATT; CDR2 reads SNEGSKA (reference sequence). This CDR3 has 11 residues. CDR3 amino acids: CSADPYNEQYF. As DNA, the CDR3 is TGCAGTGCTGACCCATACAATGAGCAGTACTTC.

About this clonotype itself: The conserved phenylalanine or tryptophan normally closing the CDR3 is absent here, so this likely arose from a read error. It is unclear where the CDR3 begins or ends on the DNA, so no DNA is shown, and the CDR3 is as TCRdb lists it. The chain uses TRBV7-4 and TRBJ1-1. The CDR3 length equals 16 residues, ends included. Germline V gene lookup returns CDR1 SGHVT and CDR2 SQSDAQ. The chain's CDR3 is CASGTRLPTMSSTSAP.

By frequency in the sample, this clonotype is medium-sized. The V and J genes are TRBV28 and TRBJ2-3; 9 nucleotides agree with TRBD1. V lost 8 bases to trimming and J lost 3 bases; unmatched junction nucleotides: 12. This CDR3 is built from 16 residues. The germline gives CDR1 MDHEN, CDR2 SYDVKM. CDR3 protein: CASPSGRTGATDTQYF. CDR3 nucleotides: TGTGCCAGCCCCTCGGGTCGGACAGGGGCAACAGATACGCAGTATTTT.